Listed here is a single TCR beta chain. The antigen remains unidentified. In germline, CDR1 is MNHEY, CDR2 SVGEGT. The CDR3 has 14 amino acids. V was clipped by 2 bases and J by 7 bases; unmatched bases: 7. The data stem from a study of CD8 T cells in ankylosing spondylitis. Notes on the study in general: The study looked at matched synovial fluid samples from ankylosing spondylitis patients. Disease-linked clones were reported to be significantly enriched there. A motif in TCR beta, a set of 8 or 9 highly homologous variants, appeared characteristic of ankylosing spondylitis blood.

Quantitative 5'-RACE with molecular barcodes was used to make the TCR beta libraries. TCRdb reprocessed the 5' RACE reads via MiXCR and lists one record per CDR3 protein. This sample yields about 300,000 distinct CDR3 sequences, of which more than 20% are seen a single time; 3.5% belongs to the top ten. The chain employs TRBV6-2 or TRBV6-3 and TRBJ2-7; 8 bases are shared with TRBD2. This TCR was recovered from a female donor with ankylosing spondylitis or in good health (not recorded which). The sequenced sample consisted of blood, either unsorted or a sorted T cell fraction (not recorded which). The DNA of the CDR3 is TGTGCCAGCAGTTACGTCGCGGGAGGAGAAGAGCAGTACTTC. Encoded protein: CASSYVAGGEEQYF.